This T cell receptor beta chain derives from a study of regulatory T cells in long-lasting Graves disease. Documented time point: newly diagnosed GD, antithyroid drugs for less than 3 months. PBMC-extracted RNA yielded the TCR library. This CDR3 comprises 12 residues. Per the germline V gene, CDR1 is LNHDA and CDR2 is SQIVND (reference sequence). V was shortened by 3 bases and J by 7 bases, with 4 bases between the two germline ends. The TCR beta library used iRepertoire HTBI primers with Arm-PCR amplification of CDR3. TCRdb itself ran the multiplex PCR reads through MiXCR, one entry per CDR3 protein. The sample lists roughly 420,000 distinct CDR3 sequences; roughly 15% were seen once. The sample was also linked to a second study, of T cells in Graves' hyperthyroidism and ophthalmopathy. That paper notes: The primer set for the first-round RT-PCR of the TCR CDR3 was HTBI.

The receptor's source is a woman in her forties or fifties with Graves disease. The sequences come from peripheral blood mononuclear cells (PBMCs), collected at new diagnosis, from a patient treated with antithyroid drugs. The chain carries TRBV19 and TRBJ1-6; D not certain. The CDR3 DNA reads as TGTGCCAGTAGTATGGTGAATTCACCCCTCCACTTT. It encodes CASSMVNSPLHF.